These 30 T cell receptor beta chains share one sample of origin, sequenced in a study of T cell repertoires in cytomegalovirus infection. Antigen specificity for these receptors is unknown. TCRdb fed the reads into MiXCR, producing one record per CDR3 protein. The sample comprises hundreds of thousands of distinct CDR3 sequences, roughly 30% of which are singletons, and around 15% rests with the top ten. This specimen was cultured CD8+ T cells from PBMCs, taken from culture after CMV antigen stimulation. The source of these receptors is a human donor in good health (CMV status not recorded). Some clones in this sample may be carry-over from other donors' samples.

In this sample, this clonotype turned up a few times. The gene calls are TRBV27 and TRBJ1-5; D unclear. The length of the CDR3 is 13 residues. Trimming left V 8 bases short and J 7 bases short, with 15 bases between. CDR1 and CDR2 (germline): MNHEY, SMNVEV (reference sequence). The CDR3 reads CASDDGPGQPQHF. DNA for the CDR3: TGTGCCAGCGACGACGGACCCGGGCAGCCCCAGCATTTT.

This clonotype has ten or more counts. The chain uses TRBV7-6 and TRBJ2-4; D is perhaps TRBD2 (6 bases). Germline lookup yields CDR1 SGHVS and CDR2 FNYEAQ. This CDR3 is 16 amino acids long. The V and J ends lost 5 bases and 4 bases respectively, with 18 bases between them. The CDR3 region has the DNA TGTGCCAGCAGCCCCTCCGAGGGGAGGAGAAAAAACATTCAGTACTTC. It translates to CASSPSEGRRKNIQYF.

Many counts were recorded for this clonotype. The chain couples TRBV7-2 to TRBJ2-7, with D uncertain. Germline V lookup: CDR1 SGHTA, CDR2 FQGNSA. The V end lost 7 bases, the J end lost 9 bases, and 10 bases lay between the germline ends. The CDR3 covers 10 residues. CDR3 in DNA: TGTGCCAGCACCCTTCCCTCGCAGTACGTC. This sequence encodes CASTLPSQYV.

This clonotype was seen once. One end of the junction is discordant with germline, which a read error may explain. The genes are TRBV7-6 and TRBJ1-2, with D unclear. This CDR3 spans 12 amino acids. The V gene's germline CDR1 is SGHVS and CDR2 FNYEAQ. The CDR3 DNA reads as TGTGCCGGCAGTACAAGTGATTATGGCTACACCTTC. Translated: CAGSTSDYGYTF.

V and J are TRBV15 and TRBJ2-7; D may match TRBD1 or TRBD2 (5 bases each). From germline, CDR1 is LNHNV and CDR2 YYDKDF (reference sequence). The CDR3 spans 13 residues. The germline V and J ends were trimmed by 5 bases and 6 bases, with 14 bases remaining between them. CDR3 bases: TGTGCCACCAGCTTGACCTTGGGACGCGAGCAGTACGTC. It is translated as CATSLTLGREQYV.

This clonotype was found a few times. V is TRBV10-3 and J is TRBJ1-3, with D maybe TRBD1 (6 bases). The CDR3 totals 16 residues. Trimming took 4 bases from V and 0 from J, leaving 13 bases between them. The germline gives CDR1 ENHRY, CDR2 SYGVKD. This chain's CDR3 is CAISGNTGSSGNTIYF. CDR3 bases: TGTGCCATCAGTGGGAACACAGGGAGCTCTGGAAACACCATATATTTT.

V is TRBV5-6 and J is TRBJ1-6; D is unclear. Trimming shortened V by 1 base and J by 8 bases, and 7 bases separated the two germline ends. Germline values: CDR1 SGHDT, CDR2 YYEEEE. This CDR3 has 13 residues. The CDR3 region has the DNA TGTGCCAGCAGCTTGTCTTACGATTCACCCCTCCACTTT. It translates to CASSLSYDSPLHF.

The CDR3 bases are TGTGCCAGCAGTTATTTGGAGGAGGAAGAGACCCAGTACTTC. Amino acids: CASSYLEEEETQYF. This sequence joins TRBV6-2 or TRBV6-3 and TRBJ2-5, with a tentative D call TRBD2 (5 bases). Per germline, CDR1 MNHEY and CDR2 SVGEGT. V lost 3 bases and J lost 3, with 11 bases in between. The CDR3 has 14 amino acids.

The gene calls are TRBV24-1 and TRBJ2-3; tentatively, D is TRBD1 or TRBD2 (5 bases each). V gave up 4 bases and J gave up 0 bases, with 13 bases separating them. CDR1 and CDR2 from the germline V gene are KGHDR and SFDVKD. CDR3 length: 16 residues. The CDR3 coding sequence is TGTGCCACCAGTGACCGGGACGGACTTAGCACAGATACGCAGTATTTT. Encoded protein: CATSDRDGLSTDTQYF.

The CDR3 DNA follows: TGTGCCAGCAGCTTAGAATGGTCGAGCTCCTACGAGCAGTACTTC. This codes for CASSLEWSSSYEQYF. The chain carries TRBV7-8 and TRBJ2-7, with D hard to call. Trimming removed 1 base from V and 0 bases from J, with 10 bases in between. CDR3 length: 15 residues. The germline V gene encodes CDR1 SGHVS and CDR2 FQNEAQ.

Only a few counts were recorded for this clonotype. V is TRBV10-2 and J is TRBJ1-2; D is undetermined. The CDR3 has 16 residues. Germline V gives CDR1 WSHSY, CDR2 SAAADI. The V end lost 0 bases, the J end lost 0 bases, and 11 bases lay between the germline ends. CDR3 loop: CASSESADRPNYGYTF. The CDR3 DNA sequence: TGCGCCAGCAGTGAGTCGGCAGACCGTCCTAACTATGGCTACACCTTC.

The chain joins TRBV12-3 or TRBV12-4 to TRBJ1-2, with D perhaps TRBD1 (5 bases). The CDR3 is made up of 14 amino acids. V was shortened by 3 bases and J by 4 bases, with 12 bases between the two germline ends. This CDR3 is CASSLGTQLYGYTF. In nucleotides, the CDR3 is TGTGCCAGCAGTTTGGGGACGCAACTCTATGGCTACACCTTC.

This clonotype was counted a few times. This chain uses TRBV5-5 with TRBJ2-7; D gene ambiguous. Germline V gene sequence: CDR1 SGHKS, CDR2 YYEKEE (reference sequence). The CDR3 is 14 amino acids. V gave up 5 bases and J gave up 2 bases, with 14 bases separating them. The CDR3 DNA sequence: TGTGCCAGCAGGTACCCAGAGTCTCCCTACGAGCAGTACGTC. Encoded protein: CASRYPESPYEQYV.

V is TRBV6-6 and J is TRBJ1-1; 8 bases agree with TRBD1. The CDR3 covers 15 residues. CDR1 is MNHNY and CDR2 is SVGAGI in the germline V gene (reference sequence). J lost 7 bases, V lost 2 bases, and 9 bases had no gene match. DNA for the CDR3: TGTGCCAGCAGTTACCCCGATACAGGGGGGGTTGAAGCTTTCTTT. This codes for CASSYPDTGGVEAFF.

This chain joins TRBV10-1 and TRBJ2-5; maybe TRBD2 (5 bases). Germline CDR1 WNHNN, CDR2 SYGVQD (reference sequence). This CDR3 region has 11 residues. Trimming stripped 9 bases from V and 4 bases from J, with 9 bases between. This chain's CDR3 is CARSAGETQYF. The CDR3 DNA sequence: TGCGCCAGATCCGCGGGAGAGACCCAGTACTTC.

This clonotype was recorded a few times. The gene calls are TRBV27 and TRBJ1-1, with D possibly matching TRBD1 (6 bases). CDR1 MNHEY and CDR2 SMNVEV come from the germline V gene (reference sequence). The CDR3 covers 14 residues. V was clipped by 2 bases and J by 4 bases, with 11 bases between them. CDR3 in amino acids: CASSLGGQFTEAFF. In nucleotides, the CDR3 is TGTGCCAGCAGTTTAGGCGGACAGTTCACTGAAGCTTTCTTT.

At least ten counts were recorded for this clonotype. V gene TRBV12-3 or TRBV12-4 combines with J gene TRBJ1-6; the D is unclear. The CDR3 totals 14 residues. With 3 bases removed from V and 8 bases from J, the gap between germline ends came to 11 bases. The CDR3 sequence is CASSLESGYSPLHF. CDR3 nucleotide sequence: TGTGCCAGCAGTTTGGAGTCAGGCTATTCACCCCTCCACTTT.

The sample holds a few counts of this clonotype. The chain joins TRBV6-5 to TRBJ2-1; D unresolved. Trimming stripped 2 bases from V and 2 bases from J, with 4 bases between. This CDR3 has 13 amino acids. Germline V gives CDR1 MNHEY, CDR2 SVGAGI. The CDR3 bases are TGTGCCAGCAGTTACAGGGCCTACAATGAGCAGTTCTTC. Translating gives CASSYRAYNEQFF.

The rearrangement links TRBV7-2 to TRBJ1-3, with D perhaps matching TRBD1 (6 bases). The length of the CDR3 is 16 residues. Trimming shortened V by 2 bases and J by 0 bases, and 11 bases separated the two germline ends. Germline assignment: CDR1 SGHTA and CDR2 FQGNSA. The CDR3 nucleotides are TGTGCCAGCAGCTTAACAGGGCTAACCTCTGGAAACACCATATATTTT. Translation gives CASSLTGLTSGNTIYF. Full variable domain (remainder filled in from reference TRBV7-2 and TRBJ1-3): GAGVSQSPSNKVTEKGKDVELRCDPISGHTALYWYRQSLGQGLEFLIYFQGNSAPDKSGLPSDRFSAERTGGSVSTLTIQRTQQEDSAVYLCASSLTGLTSGNTIYFGEGSWLTVV.

This clonotype was seen repeatedly, ten times or more. The chain carries TRBV12-3 or TRBV12-4 and TRBJ2-7; the D call may be TRBD1 or TRBD2 (5 bases each). With 4 bases removed from V and 2 bases from J, the gap between germline ends came to 12 bases. This CDR3 contains 14 residues. The CDR3 DNA is TGTGCCAGCAGTTCAAGAAGGGGAGCCTACGAGCAGTACTTC. Translation gives CASSSRRGAYEQYF.

J is TRBJ1-1 and V is TRBV19, with D hard to call. This CDR3 has 15 amino acids. Trimming took off 1 base at V and 1 base at J, with 10 bases between the two ends. Germline CDR1 and CDR2: LNHDA and SQIVND (reference sequence). The chain's CDR3 is CASSIVRVPNTEAFF. DNA for the CDR3: TGTGCCAGTAGTATAGTACGAGTACCGAACACTGAAGCTTTCTTT.

V usage is TRBV5-3 and J usage is TRBJ2-1; TRBD2 agrees at 14 bases. TRBV5-3 is an ORF; its function is uncertain. The CDR3 runs to 16 residues. V was clipped by 4 bases and J by 8 bases; unmatched bases: 8. The CDR3 reads CARSPRLAGGPHEQFF. The CDR3 DNA is TGTGCCAGAAGCCCGAGACTAGCGGGGGGGCCGCATGAGCAGTTCTTC.

This clonotype appeared many times. The chain is built from TRBV7-2 and TRBJ1-5; perhaps TRBD1 as D (5 bases). The CDR3 spans 16 residues. The germline V and J ends were trimmed by 5 bases and 0 bases, with 14 bases remaining between them. Germline CDR1 is SGHTA and CDR2 is FQGNSA. The CDR3 coding sequence is TGTGCCAGCAGCGTCAGACAGCTGTATAGCAATCAGCCCCAGCATTTT. Translation: CASSVRQLYSNQPQHF.

This clonotype was counted between two and nine times. The rearrangement joins TRBV27 to TRBJ2-7; D could derive from TRBD1 or TRBD2 (5 bases each). The CDR3 sequence is 14 residues long. Germline loops: CDR1 MNHEY, CDR2 SMNVEV (reference sequence). V lost 5 bases, J lost 2 bases, and 13 bases lay in between. This CDR3 reads CASSPGTVAYEQYF. The CDR3, as DNA: TGTGCCAGCAGTCCCGGGACGGTCGCCTACGAGCAGTACTTC.

This clonotype was counted between two and nine times. The CDR3 coding sequence is TGTGCCAGCAGTGGGGACTCTCCTCCAGAGACCCAGTACTTC. Protein sequence: CASSGDSPPETQYF. The chain has TRBV2 and TRBJ2-5, with D possibly TRBD2 on 6 matching bases. Germline V lookup: CDR1 SNHLY, CDR2 FYNNEI. This CDR3 has 14 amino acids. V shed 4 bases and J shed 4 bases, with 13 bases lying between them.

The V and J genes are TRBV6-2 or TRBV6-3 and TRBJ2-7; either TRBD1 or TRBD2 may fit D (5 bases each). The CDR3 loop spans 17 amino acids. Germline CDR1 MNHEY, CDR2 SVGEGT. Trimming left V 2 bases short and J 5 bases short, with 22 bases between. The CDR3 DNA follows: TGTGCCAGCAGTTACCCTCATAATGGGGGACCCAGACACGAGCAGTACGTC. This sequence encodes CASSYPHNGGPRHEQYV.

This clonotype was picked up one time. The chain recombines TRBV5-5 with TRBJ1-3; D is uncertain. This CDR3 has 12 residues. The germline V gene has CDR1 SGHKS and CDR2 YYEKEE (reference sequence). Trimming shortened V by 1 base and J by 8 bases, and 7 bases separated the two germline ends. CDR3 sequence: CASSLKGYTIYF. The CDR3 nucleotides read TGTGCCAGCAGCTTGAAGGGATACACCATATATTTT.

This clonotype was picked up a small number of times. The V gene is TRBV27, the J gene TRBJ1-1; tentatively, D is TRBD1 (5 bases). The V end was cut by 5 bases, the J end by 6 bases, with 13 bases between. The CDR3 has 13 amino acids. The germline V gene encodes CDR1 MNHEY and CDR2 SMNVEV (reference sequence). CDR3 sequence: CASSGEWDAEAFF. CDR3 bases: TGTGCCAGCAGTGGTGAGTGGGACGCTGAAGCTTTCTTT.

This clonotype was picked up a small number of times. The rearrangement uses TRBV7-6 and TRBJ2-3; D remains ambiguous. Germline V gene sequence: CDR1 SGHVS, CDR2 FNYEAQ. The CDR3 extends over 17 amino acids. The ends were cut back, 2 bases at V and 0 bases at J, with 15 bases in the middle. CDR3 amino acids: CASSLSPDPSSTDTQYF. Written as DNA, the CDR3 is TGTGCCAGCAGCTTATCTCCGGATCCTTCTAGCACAGATACGCAGTATTTT.

This clonotype was observed at least ten times. V gene TRBV7-3 combines with J gene TRBJ2-5; 9 nucleotides match TRBD1. The germline V gene encodes CDR1 SGHTA and CDR2 FQGTGA. This CDR3 has 15 amino acids. Losses at the gene ends were 4 bases for V and 0 bases for J; bases not matched to a gene: 3. The CDR3 region is CASSSGTGYQETQYF. The CDR3 region has the DNA TGTGCCAGCAGCTCCGGGACAGGGTACCAAGAGACCCAGTACTTC.